The sequence of this TCR beta chain was determined in a study of blood T cell repertoires in COVID-19. The CDR3 is made up of 14 amino acids. Trimming stripped 1 base from V and 0 bases from J, with 8 bases between. The repertoire was sequenced with immunoSEQ multiplex PCR; TCRdb's copy has only in-frame clones and lacks some. The sample lists hundreds of thousands of clones, 87% occurring once. The genes are TRBV5-3 and TRBJ2-7; D possibly corresponds to TRBD2 (6 bases). TRBV5-3 is reported as an ORF; its role is uncertain. The clonotype was recovered from a woman aged 18-29 years with acute COVID-19. The specimen was PBMCs or T cells enriched from blood (not recorded which). The CDR3 region is CARSLRDFSYEQYF. As DNA, the CDR3 is TGTGCCAGAAGCTTGCGGGACTTCTCCTACGAGCAGTACTTC.